Below are 14 T cell receptor beta chains sequenced from a single sample in a study of blood T cell repertoires in COVID-19. The assay was immunoSEQ multiplex PCR, and TCRdb's table has in-frame clones only and misses some. The data hold about 130,000 clones, with approximately 85% observed a single time. Sequencing was carried out using peripheral blood. All receptors derive from a human donor in a cohort sampled during active COVID-19.

The CDR3 DNA reads as TGTGCCAGCAGCCTGGGGCGTAGTTACGAGCAGTACGTC. This sequence encodes CASSLGRSYEQYV. The chain combines TRBV28 with TRBJ2-7, with D perhaps matching TRBD1 (5 bases). The CDR3 has 13 residues. V was shortened by 6 bases and J by 4 bases, with 13 bases between the two germline ends. Looked up from germline, CDR1 is MDHEN and CDR2 is SYDVKM.

The chain uses TRBV7-2 and TRBJ1-3; TRBD1 aligns across 10 bases. From germline, CDR1 is SGHTA and CDR2 FQGNSA. The CDR3 contains 13 residues. Trimming cost V 5 bases and J 7 bases; bases outside gene matches: 2. The DNA for the CDR3 is TGTGCCAGCAGCCCGACAGGGGGCAACACCATATATTTT. Translating gives CASSPTGGNTIYF.

V usage is TRBV14 and J usage is TRBJ1-3; a weak D match, TRBD1 (5 bases). The CDR3 spans 17 residues. Trimming cost V 0 bases and J 2 bases, with 14 bases left between them. Germline V gene sequence: CDR1 SGHDN, CDR2 FVKESK. In nucleotides, the CDR3 is TGTGCCAGCAGCCAAGATCCAGGGTCCAGGGCTGGAAACACCATATATTTT. Translating gives CASSQDPGSRAGNTIYF.

The CDR3 spells CASSELGGYTF. The CDR3 DNA sequence: TGTGCCAGCAGTGAGCTAGGTGGCTACACCTTC. The chain is built from TRBV6-1 and TRBJ1-2; D is unclear. The CDR3 consists of 11 residues. V lost 3 bases and J 7 bases, leaving 6 bases between the germline ends. Germline CDR1 MNHNS, CDR2 SASEGT.

The rearrangement uses TRBV29-1 and TRBJ2-1, with D possibly TRBD2 on 5 matching bases. The CDR3 has 14 residues. Germline lookup yields CDR1 SQVTM and CDR2 ANQGSEA. Between the trimmed V and J ends, which lost 6 bases and 8 bases, there was a span of 20 bases. CDR3 amino acids: CSVERRGGYYEQFF. CDR3 nucleotides: TGCAGCGTCGAACGTCGTGGCGGGTACTATGAGCAGTTCTTC.

This chain uses TRBV5-1 with TRBJ2-1; 13 bases align to TRBD2. Germline V gene lookup returns CDR1 SGHRS and CDR2 YFSETQ. This CDR3 spans 19 amino acids. The trim removed 7 bases at V and 7 bases at J, leaving 20 bases unmatched. This CDR3 reads CASPVLGGLAGDLKNEQFF. The CDR3 region has the DNA TGCGCCAGCCCCGTTCTAGGAGGACTAGCGGGAGATTTGAAGAATGAGCAGTTCTTC.

The chain carries TRBV7-2 and TRBJ1-1; D ambiguous. V was trimmed by 3 bases and J by 3 bases, leaving 8 bases between them. Germline V CDR1 and CDR2: SGHTA, FQGNSA. The CDR3 sequence is 13 residues long. This chain's CDR3 is CASSFGRDTEAFF. CDR3 sequence (DNA): TGTGCCAGCAGCTTTGGGCGGGACACTGAAGCTTTCTTT.

This rearrangement joins TRBV19 to TRBJ1-3, with 7 bases matching TRBD1. The germline V gene has CDR1 LNHDA and CDR2 SQIVND (reference sequence). The ends lost 7 bases at V and 2 bases at J; junction bases unmatched: 8. The CDR3 totals 15 residues. The CDR3 bases are TGTGCCAGTAACTCAGGGGGGTTGGCTGGAAACACCATATATTTT. This sequence encodes CASNSGGLAGNTIYF.

A single count supports this clone. V is TRBV7-6 and J is TRBJ1-1; D may be TRBD1 (5 bases). V dropped 4 bases and J dropped 6 bases, with 18 bases sitting between them. The CDR3 has 15 amino acids. CDR1 SGHVS and CDR2 FNYEAQ come from the germline V gene. DNA of the CDR3: TGTGCCAGCAGCTCCCGGGTAGGGGCTATGGCTGAAGCTTTCTTT. This codes for CASSSRVGAMAEAFF.

In this sample, this clone turned up once. The chain combines TRBV27 with TRBJ1-5; D may be TRBD1 (6 bases). CDR1 is MNHEY, CDR2 SMNVEV, per germline (reference sequence). The CDR3 spans 14 residues. V lost 4 bases and J 11 bases, leaving 18 bases between the germline ends. CDR3 loop: CASSYGGGDYTQHF. The CDR3 nucleotides are TGTGCCAGCAGTTACGGGGGGGGCGATTATACCCAGCATTTT.

The chain employs TRBV4-3 and TRBJ2-2, with unresolved D. V was shortened by 4 bases and J by 7 bases, with 10 bases between the two germline ends. There are 13 residues in the CDR3. Germline loops: CDR1 LGHNA, CDR2 YSLEER. CDR3 sequence (DNA): TGCGCCAGCAGCCTAAGTCGCGGCGGGGAGCTGTTTTTT. Protein product: CASSLSRGGELFF.

This rearrangement joins TRBV6-2 or TRBV6-3 to TRBJ2-3; possible D gene TRBD2, 5 bases. The germline CDR1 and CDR2 sequences are MNHEY and SVGEGT. The CDR3 extends over 16 amino acids. Trimming shortened V by 5 bases and J by 0 bases, and 15 bases separated the two germline ends. In DNA, the CDR3 is TGTGCCAGCAGTAAGGGCCTTCGGACTAGCACAGATACGCAGTATTTT. This translates into CASSKGLRTSTDTQYF.

The chain uses TRBV11-2 and TRBJ2-3; 14 nucleotides line up with TRBD2. The CDR3 runs 16 residues. Germline CDR1 SGHAT, CDR2 FQNNGV. Germline trimming cut 4 bases from V and 3 bases from J; bases unmatched to any gene: 3. CDR3 nucleotides: TGTGCCAGCAGCTGGGGACTAGCGGGAGATACAGATACGCAGTATTTT. It translates to CASSWGLAGDTDTQYF.

The gene calls are TRBV6-2 or TRBV6-3 and TRBJ1-4; tentative D call: TRBD1 (5 bases). Germline CDR1 is MNHEY and CDR2 is SVGEGT. Trimming stripped 2 bases from V and 8 bases from J, with 9 bases between. The CDR3 is made up of 13 amino acids. This CDR3 is CASSYNGGEKLFF. CDR3 bases: TGTGCCAGCAGTTACAACGGGGGAGAAAAACTGTTTTTT.